The T cell receptor beta chain under discussion was sequenced for a study of CD8 T cells in ankylosing spondylitis. Study results and limitations: Matched ankylosing spondylitis synovial fluid reportedly showed significant enrichment of disease-linked clones. Seemingly distinctive of ankylosing spondylitis blood was a TCR beta motif formed by eight highly homologous variants.

TCRdb called the 5' RACE reads again in MiXCR, with one record for every CDR3 protein. The sample holds a few hundred thousand distinct CDR3 sequences, under 25% seen once. To note about this clonotype: Its specificity is not known.

Unmatched junction bases numbered 9, after V lost 4 bases and J lost 5 bases. Germline V gives CDR1 SQVTM, CDR2 ANQGSEA. CDR3 length: 15 amino acids. The sequence came from a male donor with ankylosing spondylitis. Source material: blood, either unsorted or a sorted T cell fraction (not recorded which). The rearrangement links TRBV29-1 to TRBJ2-7; 12 nucleotides align to TRBD1. In DNA, the CDR3 is TGCAGCGTTGGAGCGGTGGGGACAGGGGGCGACGAGCAGTACTTC. Amino acid sequence: CSVGAVGTGGDEQYF.